These T cell receptor beta chains were read from a single sample in a study of T cell changes during pregnancy in multiple sclerosis. Assay used: immunoSEQ multiplex PCR; TCRdb lists only in-frame clones, some missing. The repertoire includes fewer than 65,000 clones, more than 90% of them detected once, and over 3% sits in the top ten. The sample was peripheral blood, taken in the first trimester of pregnancy. These receptors were collected from a female donor in good health, enrolled as a control in a pregnancy study. CDR3s include the opening cysteine and the closing phenylalanine or tryptophan. A D gene is named only where the DNA matches it firmly. Rows give clone size only sometimes, using once, few, many, or a class for an expanded clone.

CDR3 protein: CASSLVTGTGNGYTF
CDR3 length: 15
clone size: .
D gene: TRBD1
V gene: TRBV11-2
J gene: TRBJ1-2

CDR3 protein: CASSPTGTGNHEQYF
CDR3 length: 15
clone size: .
D gene: TRBD1
V gene: TRBV7-9
J gene: TRBJ2-7

CDR3 protein: CASSPGQETNEKLFF
CDR3 length: 15
clone size: .
D gene: TRBD1
V gene: TRBV18
J gene: TRBJ1-4

CDR3 protein: CASSLAPGLNTEAFF
CDR3 length: 15
clone size: once
D gene: .
V gene: TRBV5-1
J gene: TRBJ1-1

CDR3 protein: CASSTWTSGGPDTQYF
CDR3 length: 16
clone size: .
D gene: TRBD2
V gene: TRBV7-9
J gene: TRBJ2-3

CDR3 protein: CASSIATGGDGYTF
CDR3 length: 14
clone size: .
D gene: TRBD1
V gene: TRBV19
J gene: TRBJ1-2

CDR3 protein: CASSSLTESYEQYF
CDR3 length: 14
clone size: few
D gene: .
V gene: TRBV11-2
J gene: TRBJ2-7

CDR3 protein: CASSSEGANYGYTF
CDR3 length: 14
clone size: once
D gene: .
V gene: TRBV5-1
J gene: TRBJ1-2

CDR3 protein: CAIPGRSVAYGYTF
CDR3 length: 14
clone size: .
D gene: .
V gene: TRBV10-3
J gene: TRBJ1-2

CDR3 protein: CAISEGQALGYTF
CDR3 length: 13
clone size: .
D gene: TRBD1
V gene: TRBV10-3
J gene: TRBJ1-2

CDR3 protein: CASSEGTSGYNEQFF
CDR3 length: 15
clone size: .
D gene: TRBD2
V gene: TRBV2
J gene: TRBJ2-1

CDR3 protein: CASSLQGQETQYF
CDR3 length: 13
clone size: once
D gene: .
V gene: TRBV7-2
J gene: TRBJ2-5

CDR3 protein: CAWSVRVFYEQYF
CDR3 length: 13
clone size: .
D gene: .
V gene: TRBV30
J gene: TRBJ2-7

CDR3 protein: CASSFNLAGSYNEQFF
CDR3 length: 16
clone size: .
D gene: TRBD2
V gene: TRBV28
J gene: TRBJ2-1

CDR3 protein: CASSSGLAGLYEQYF
CDR3 length: 15
clone size: once
D gene: TRBD2
V gene: TRBV7-3
J gene: TRBJ2-7

CDR3 protein: CASSLTGVTEAFF
CDR3 length: 13
clone size: .
D gene: TRBD1
V gene: TRBV27
J gene: TRBJ1-1

CDR3 protein: CASGSGAGDYNEQFF
CDR3 length: 15
clone size: .
D gene: TRBD2
V gene: TRBV12-5
J gene: TRBJ2-1

CDR3 protein: CASSRVRGSNTEAFF
CDR3 length: 15
clone size: .
D gene: .
V gene: TRBV7-3
J gene: TRBJ1-1

CDR3 protein: CASSPGPNPPGAEGYTF
CDR3 length: 17
clone size: .
D gene: .
V gene: TRBV5-6
J gene: TRBJ1-2

CDR3 protein: CASSLRQGRDEQYF
CDR3 length: 14
clone size: .
D gene: TRBD1
V gene: TRBV13
J gene: TRBJ2-7

CDR3 protein: CASGTGTSGGGFMNEQFF
CDR3 length: 18
clone size: .
D gene: TRBD2
V gene: TRBV12-5
J gene: TRBJ2-1

CDR3 protein: CASSIGGGRLNQPQHF
CDR3 length: 16
clone size: .
D gene: .
V gene: TRBV19
J gene: TRBJ1-5

CDR3 protein: CSVEGGAGGRPYNEQFF
CDR3 length: 17
clone size: .
D gene: TRBD2
V gene: TRBV29-1
J gene: TRBJ2-1

CDR3 protein: CASSSGFQPSQPQHF
CDR3 length: 15
clone size: .
D gene: .
V gene: TRBV11-2
J gene: TRBJ1-5

CDR3 protein: CASSLLQGANEKLFF
CDR3 length: 15
clone size: .
D gene: .
V gene: TRBV11-2
J gene: TRBJ1-4

CDR3 protein: CASSAKTWDRGREGNYGYTF
CDR3 length: 20
clone size: once
D gene: TRBD1
V gene: TRBV9
J gene: TRBJ1-2

CDR3 protein: CASSSTGGRSEQYF
CDR3 length: 14
clone size: .
D gene: TRBD1
V gene: TRBV7-2
J gene: TRBJ2-7

CDR3 protein: CASSPGLATTDTQYF
CDR3 length: 15
clone size: .
D gene: TRBD2
V gene: TRBV5-1
J gene: TRBJ2-3

CDR3 protein: CASSLLTGGPAGANVLTF
CDR3 length: 18
clone size: .
D gene: TRBD1
V gene: TRBV27
J gene: TRBJ2-6

CDR3 protein: CASSIRTGEDAFF
CDR3 length: 13
clone size: .
D gene: TRBD1
V gene: TRBV27
J gene: TRBJ1-1

CDR3 protein: CASSPLAGNTGELFF
CDR3 length: 15
clone size: .
D gene: TRBD2
V gene: TRBV9
J gene: TRBJ2-2

CDR3 protein: CASSPDSLYGELFF
CDR3 length: 14
clone size: .
D gene: .
V gene: TRBV5-4
J gene: TRBJ2-2

CDR3 protein: CATSKRTDSYNEQFF
CDR3 length: 15
clone size: .
D gene: .
V gene: TRBV15
J gene: TRBJ2-1

CDR3 protein: CASSIWGHTDTQYF
CDR3 length: 14
clone size: .
D gene: .
V gene: TRBV19
J gene: TRBJ2-3

CDR3 protein: CASSIRGTGVHQPQHF
CDR3 length: 16
clone size: .
D gene: TRBD1
V gene: TRBV19
J gene: TRBJ1-5

CDR3 protein: CATNRDRGYTEAFF
CDR3 length: 14
clone size: .
D gene: TRBD1
V gene: TRBV6-6
J gene: TRBJ1-1

CDR3 protein: CASSLRSERGYTF
CDR3 length: 13
clone size: .
D gene: .
V gene: TRBV28
J gene: TRBJ1-2

CDR3 protein: CAIAVYSGRGELFF
CDR3 length: 14
clone size: .
D gene: TRBD2
V gene: TRBV10-3
J gene: TRBJ2-2

CDR3 protein: CASSLQTDEAFF
CDR3 length: 12
clone size: .
D gene: .
V gene: TRBV5-4
J gene: TRBJ1-1